The 26 T cell receptor beta chains in this list originate from one sample, sequenced in a study of neurological immune-mediated disorders. TCRdb reanalysed the 5' RACE reads using MiXCR and keeps one entry per CDR3 protein. The sample has 65,000 to 75,000 distinct CDR3 sequences, around 5% seen once. The specimen sequenced was PBMCs. The receptor set was obtained from a human donor with multiple sclerosis. The donor label of this sample is uncertain.

There are many counts of this clonotype. The rearrangement uses TRBV27 and TRBJ1-5; D call uncertain. V was trimmed by 3 bases and J by 9 bases, leaving 9 bases between them. Looked up from germline, CDR1 is MNHEY and CDR2 is SMNVEV (reference sequence). The CDR3 extends over 12 amino acids. The CDR3: CASSFGVRPQHF. The CDR3 DNA is TGTGCCAGCAGTTTCGGAGTTCGGCCCCAGCATTTT.

This clonotype was recorded many times. This sequence joins TRBV7-9 and TRBJ2-3; possibly TRBD2 for D (5 bases). CDR3 length equals 13 residues. CDR1 is SEHNR and CDR2 is FQNEAQ in the germline V gene (reference sequence). The V and J ends lost 5 bases and 4 bases respectively, with 10 bases between them. CDR3 region: CASSPRTADTQYF. In DNA form, the CDR3 reads TGTGCCAGCAGCCCCCGGACTGCAGATACGCAGTATTTT.

This clonotype was found once. Being one base from a much bigger clone, this may be a read error. V and J are TRBV15 and TRBJ2-7, with D perhaps matching TRBD2 (6 bases). This CDR3 has 16 residues. With 1 base removed from V and 2 bases from J, the gap between germline ends came to 15 bases. CDR1 and CDR2 (germline): LNHNV, YYDKDF (reference sequence). CDR3 loop: CATSRVAGTPPYEQYF. In DNA, the CDR3 is TGTGCCACCAGCAGAGTGGCGGGGACTCCACCCTACGAGCAGTACTTC.

This clonotype came up many times. The DNA for the CDR3 is TGCGCCAGCAGCTTGGTGTCTGGGAACACTGAAGCTTTCTTT. This encodes CASSLVSGNTEAFF. The J gene is TRBJ1-1, the V gene TRBV5-1; D unresolved. Per the germline V gene, CDR1 is SGHRS and CDR2 is YFSETQ. This CDR3 spans 14 amino acids. Trimming left V 0 bases short and J 1 base short, with 7 bases between.

This clonotype was seen repeatedly, ten times or more. The chain carries TRBV20-1 and TRBJ2-7; D not certain. Trimming left V 0 bases short and J 2 bases short, with 8 bases between. The CDR3 runs 13 residues. The germline CDR1 and CDR2 sequences are DFQATT and SNEGSKA (reference sequence). CDR3: CSAREQSTYEQYF. The DNA of the CDR3 is TGCAGTGCTAGAGAGCAGTCGACCTACGAGCAGTACTTC.

Many counts were recorded for this clonotype. V usage is TRBV3-1 and J usage is TRBJ2-1; D possibly corresponds to TRBD2 (6 bases). CDR3 length: 18 amino acids. V was shortened by 1 base and J by 4 bases, with 20 bases between the two germline ends. Per germline, CDR1 LGHDT and CDR2 YNNKEL (reference sequence). The CDR3 spells CASSQAFGGSGAYNEQFF. The CDR3 DNA sequence: TGTGCCAGCAGCCAAGCCTTCGGAGGGAGTGGAGCATACAATGAGCAGTTCTTC.

Remarks on this clonotype: A much more abundant neighbour one base away suggests this may be a read error. The chain is built from TRBV7-2 and TRBJ2-5, with TRBD2 matching 7 bases. Losses at the gene ends were 7 bases for V and 2 bases for J; bases not matched to a gene: 7. There are 14 residues in the CDR3. CDR1 is SGHTA, CDR2 FQGNSA, per germline. In DNA form, the CDR3 reads TGTGCCAGCAACTTCCAGCGGGGTCAAGAGACCCAGTACTTC. Protein: CASNFQRGQETQYF. The full variable domain, its missing parts supplied by reference TRBV7-2 and TRBJ2-5, is GAGVSQSPSNKVTEKGKDVELRCDPISGHTALYWYRQSLGQGLEFLIYFQGNSAPDKSGLPSDRFSAERTGGSVSTLTIQRTQQEDSAVYLCASNFQRGQETQYFGPGTRLLVL.

In its sample, this clonotype was seen many times. This sequence joins TRBV4-1 and TRBJ1-2, with D tentatively TRBD1 (6 bases). Germline V lookup: CDR1 MGHRA, CDR2 YSYEKL. Between the trimmed V and J ends, which lost 4 bases and 2 bases, there was a span of 17 bases. CDR3 length: 16 residues. In DNA form, the CDR3 reads TGCGCCAGCAGCCCGGACAGAACTATGGAGAACTATGGCTACACCTTC. It translates to CASSPDRTMENYGYTF.

This clonotype came up many times. The chain combines TRBV4-1 with TRBJ2-5, with TRBD1 matching 8 bases. After removal of 3 bases from V and 0 bases from J, the junction contained 0 bases not matched to a gene. Germline CDR1 and CDR2: MGHRA and YSYEKL. This CDR3 comprises 14 residues. CDR3 sequence reads: CASSQGQDQETQYF. CDR3 sequence (DNA): TGCGCCAGCAGCCAGGGACAGGACCAAGAGACCCAGTACTTC.

There are many counts of this clonotype. The chain combines TRBV20-1 with TRBJ2-7; D is undetermined. The CDR3 spans 16 residues. Deletions cut 0 bases from V and 4 bases from J, with 19 bases between. Germline V gene lookup returns CDR1 DFQATT and CDR2 SNEGSKA (reference sequence). CDR3 amino acids: CSARDLIQFPVYEQYF. CDR3 nucleotide sequence: TGCAGTGCTAGAGATCTGATACAGTTCCCAGTTTACGAGCAGTACTTC.

This clonotype was seen ten or more times. Here the CDR3 reads CSTRTGNEQYF. The DNA of the CDR3 is TGCAGCACAAGAACAGGGAACGAGCAGTACTTC. The chain couples TRBV29-1 to TRBJ2-7; the D gene is possibly TRBD1 (6 bases). CDR1 SQVTM and CDR2 ANQGSEA come from the germline V gene. The CDR3 covers 11 residues. Trimming removed 8 bases from V and 5 bases from J, with 13 bases in between.

At least ten counts were recorded for this clonotype. The CDR3 DNA sequence: TGCAGTGCTAGGGCGGGGGGGAAAGACAATGAGCAGTTCTTC. Its translation is CSARAGGKDNEQFF. V usage is TRBV20-1 and J usage is TRBJ2-1; 9 bases are shared with TRBD2. Germline CDR1 is DFQATT and CDR2 is SNEGSKA (reference sequence). Trimming cost V 3 bases and J 5 bases; bases outside gene matches: 5. This CDR3 is 14 amino acids long.

This clonotype was recorded at least ten times. This sequence joins TRBV4-1 and TRBJ1-1; TRBD1 aligns across 8 bases. Germline V lookup: CDR1 MGHRA, CDR2 YSYEKL. Trimming cost V 2 bases and J 1 base; bases outside gene matches: 3. CDR3 size: 15 residues. CDR3 protein: CASSQRTGRNTEAFF. The CDR3 nucleotides read TGCGCCAGCAGCCAAAGGACAGGGCGGAACACTGAAGCTTTCTTT.

Many counts were recorded for this clonotype. V is TRBV5-1 and J is TRBJ2-1, with D possibly TRBD2 on 6 matching bases. CDR1 is SGHRS, CDR2 YFSETQ, per germline. CDR3 length: 12 amino acids. V gave up 4 bases and J gave up 10 bases, with 12 bases separating them. The CDR3 here is CASSLEGREQFF. The CDR3 DNA reads TGCGCCAGCAGCCTGGAGGGCCGGGAGCAGTTCTTC.

This clonotype was found many times. The chain combines TRBV5-1 with TRBJ2-7; D possibly corresponds to TRBD1 (6 bases). The CDR3 runs 15 residues. With 1 base removed from V and 4 bases from J, the gap between germline ends came to 15 bases. Germline values: CDR1 SGHRS, CDR2 YFSETQ. CDR3 region: CASSLRPGAAYEQYF. In DNA, the CDR3 is TGCGCCAGCAGCTTGAGGCCAGGGGCTGCTTACGAGCAGTACTTC.

The sample holds many counts of this clonotype. This rearrangement joins TRBV27 to TRBJ2-3; D might be TRBD1 or TRBD2, each matching 5 bases. Germline V gene lookup returns CDR1 MNHEY and CDR2 SMNVEV (reference sequence). Trimming took off 10 bases at V and 4 bases at J, with 24 bases between the two ends. The CDR3 runs to 16 residues. CDR3 sequence: CATSTPFRERSDTQYF. The CDR3 nucleotides read TGTGCCACCTCTACCCCCTTCAGGGAGAGGTCAGATACGCAGTATTTT.

This clonotype was seen repeatedly, ten times or more. The chain employs TRBV6-5 and TRBJ1-1; TRBD1 matches at 9 bases. The CDR3 is 16 residues long. CDR1 is MNHEY and CDR2 is SVGAGI in the germline V gene. V lost 2 bases and J lost 3; bases outside the gene matches: 7. This CDR3 reads CASSYISWDRDTEAFF. The CDR3 DNA sequence: TGTGCCAGCAGTTACATTAGTTGGGACAGGGACACTGAAGCTTTCTTT.

This clonotype has a count of ten or more. V is TRBV10-3 and J is TRBJ1-1; D ambiguous. The CDR3 length is 14 residues. Deletions cut 3 bases from V and 2 bases from J, with 10 bases between. Germline V CDR1 and CDR2: ENHRY, SYGVKD. CDR3 sequence: CAISDRSNNTEAFF. As DNA, the CDR3 is TGTGCCATCAGTGACAGGTCGAATAACACTGAAGCTTTCTTT.

This clonotype was counted many times. V usage is TRBV9 and J usage is TRBJ2-3, with D possibly TRBD1 on 6 matching bases. The germline gives CDR1 SGDLS, CDR2 YYNGEE. V was cut by 3 bases and J by 5 bases, with 19 bases left in between. CDR3 size: 16 residues. CDR3 sequence: CASSDGLGWGQDTQYF. In DNA, the CDR3 is TGTGCCAGCAGCGACGGACTGGGGTGGGGGCAAGATACGCAGTATTTT.

J is TRBJ2-1 and V is TRBV20-1; TRBD1 aligns across 7 bases. Germline CDR1 is DFQATT and CDR2 is SNEGSKA (reference sequence). This CDR3 comprises 16 residues. Trimming at V came to 0 bases and at J to 2 bases, leaving 7 bases not matched to a gene. CDR3 sequence reads: CSARDIRTGPYNEQFF. The DNA for the CDR3 is TGCAGTGCTAGAGATATCCGGACAGGACCCTACAATGAGCAGTTCTTC.

In the case of this clonotype: A much larger clone is a single base away; this may be a read error. CDR3 in DNA: TGTGACAGCAGCTTAGACAGGGGCCCTACCTTC. Its protein is CDSSLDRGPTF. The chain joins TRBV7-8 to TRBJ1-2, with 8 nucleotides matching TRBD1. The CDR3 has 11 residues. Germline CDR1 SGHVS, CDR2 FQNEAQ. Full variable domain (outside the CDR3, taken from reference TRBV7-8 and TRBJ1-2): GAGVSQSPRYKVAKRGQDVALRCDPISGHVSLFWYQQALGQGPEFLTYFQNEAQLDKSGLPSDRFFAERPEGSVSTLKIQRTQQEDSAVYLCDSSLDRGPTFGSGTRLTVV.

This clonotype was observed many times. CDR3 nucleotide sequence: TGCAGTGCTCCAGGGGCTAATGAAAAACTGTTTTTT. It yields the protein CSAPGANEKLFF. The chain links TRBV20-1 to TRBJ1-4, with a tentative D call TRBD1 (6 bases). In germline, CDR1 is DFQATT, CDR2 SNEGSKA (reference sequence). This CDR3 comprises 12 residues. V lost 5 bases to trimming and J lost 3 bases, with 7 bases between them.

This clonotype came up a few times. CDR3 bases: TGTGCCAGCAGTGGCCGGGACAGGGGGAACACTGAAGCTTTCTTT. This translates into CASSGRDRGNTEAFF. The genes are TRBV6-1 and TRBJ1-1, with 10 bases fitting TRBD1. Per the germline V gene, CDR1 is MNHNS and CDR2 is SASEGT. There are 15 residues in the CDR3. The junction had 3 bases not matched to a gene; V was cut back by 4 bases and J by 1 base.

This clonotype has ten or more counts. J is TRBJ1-2 and V is TRBV5-1; TRBD1 agrees at 7 bases. Unmatched junction bases numbered 9, after V lost 4 bases and J lost 3 bases. Germline assignment: CDR1 SGHRS and CDR2 YFSETQ. The CDR3 runs 15 residues. The CDR3 DNA follows: TGCGCCAGCAGCCCCCGACAGGGAACGGACTATGGCTACACCTTC. Its translation is CASSPRQGTDYGYTF.

This clonotype appeared many times. Given a much more abundant clone one base away, this may be a read error. The chain is built from TRBV19 and TRBJ2-7, with a tentative D call TRBD1 (5 bases). Trimming took 5 bases from V and 2 from J, leaving 10 bases between them. CDR3 length: 13 residues. Germline loops: CDR1 LNHDA, CDR2 SQIVND (reference sequence). The CDR3 DNA is TGTGCCAGTAGTCGACAGACCCCCTACGAGCAGTACTTC. This codes for CASSRQTPYEQYF.

This clonotype was observed many times. This rearrangement joins TRBV5-5 to TRBJ1-5; no reliable D call. Germline lookup yields CDR1 SGHKS and CDR2 YYEKEE (reference sequence). The V end was cut by 2 bases, the J end by 4 bases, with 4 bases between. The CDR3 sequence is 12 residues long. CDR3 sequence (DNA): TGTGCCAGCAGCTTAGAAAATCAGCCCCAGCATTTT. Protein sequence: CASSLENQPQHF. Looking up the rest from reference TRBV5-5 and TRBJ1-5 gives the full variable domain: DAGVTQSPTHLIKTRGQQVTLRCSPISGHKSVSWYQQVLGQGPQFIFQYYEKEERGRGNFPDRFSARQFPNYSSELNVNALLLGDSALYLCASSLENQPQHFGDGTRLSIL.